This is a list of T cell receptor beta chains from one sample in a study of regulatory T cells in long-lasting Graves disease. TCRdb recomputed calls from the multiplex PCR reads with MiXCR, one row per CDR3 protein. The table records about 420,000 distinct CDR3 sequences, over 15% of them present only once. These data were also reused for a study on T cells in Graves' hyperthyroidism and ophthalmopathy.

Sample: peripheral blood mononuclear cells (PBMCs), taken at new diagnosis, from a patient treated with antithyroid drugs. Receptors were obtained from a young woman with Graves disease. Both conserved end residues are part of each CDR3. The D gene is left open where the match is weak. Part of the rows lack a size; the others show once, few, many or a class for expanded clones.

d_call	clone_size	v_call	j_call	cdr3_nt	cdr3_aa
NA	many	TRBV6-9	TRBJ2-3	TGTGCCAGCAGTTTCTCTAGCGCGCGCACAGATACGCAGTATTTT	CASSFSSARTDTQYF
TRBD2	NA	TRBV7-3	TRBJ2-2	TGTGCCAGCAGCTTAACGGGGGCCAGCGGGAGAGCCGGGGAGCTGTTTTTT	CASSLTGASGRAGELFF
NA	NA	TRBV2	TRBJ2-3	TGTGTTAGCGAGGAAGCGTCTAGCACAGATACGCAGTATTTT	CVSEEASSTDTQYF
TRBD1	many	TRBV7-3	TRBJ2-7	TGTGCCAGCAGTGACGCGGGACAGGGTTCCGAGCAGTACTTC	CASSDAGQGSEQYF
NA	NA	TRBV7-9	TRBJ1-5	TGTGCCAGCAGAAACGACGGTAGCAATCAGCCCCAGCATTTT	CASRNDGSNQPQHF
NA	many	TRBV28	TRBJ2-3	TGTGCCAGCACAAAAGCCGGGACAACAGATACGCAGTATTTT	CASTKAGTTDTQYF
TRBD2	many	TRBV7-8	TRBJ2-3	TGTGCCAGCAGCTTCACCGGGACTAGCGGGAGAGATACGCAGTATTTT	CASSFTGTSGRDTQYF
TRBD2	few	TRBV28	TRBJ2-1	TGTGCCAGCAGCCTTCGACTAGCGGGAGGCTTGGGGTACAATGAGCAGTTCTTC	CASSLRLAGGLGYNEQFF
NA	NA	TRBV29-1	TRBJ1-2	TGCAGCGTCATTGGAGGGTTATATGGCTACACCTTC	CSVIGGLYGYTF
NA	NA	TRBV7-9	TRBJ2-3	NA	CASSFGQGTNTQYF
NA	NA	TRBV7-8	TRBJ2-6	TGCGCCAGCAGCCAGGGCGGGGCCCACTCTGGGGCCAACGTCCTGACTTTC	CASSQGGAHSGANVLTF
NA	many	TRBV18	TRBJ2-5	TGTGCCAGCAGCCCTGACAGGCGAGAGACCCAGTACTTC	CASSPDRRETQYF
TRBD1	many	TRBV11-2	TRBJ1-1	TGTGCCAGCAGCTACCTCTCGACAGGGACGAGGAATGAAGCTTTCTTT	CASSYLSTGTRNEAFF
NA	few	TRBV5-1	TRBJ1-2	TGCGCCAGCAGCTTTTCGGGAGGAGGCTACACCTTC	CASSFSGGGYTF
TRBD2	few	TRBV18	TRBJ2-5	TGTGCCAGCTCCCCTTCCCTAGCGGAGGAGACCCAGTACTTC	CASSPSLAEETQYF
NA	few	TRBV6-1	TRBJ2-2	TGTGCCAGCAGTCAACAGGCCCCCACCGGGGAGCTGTTTTTT	CASSQQAPTGELFF
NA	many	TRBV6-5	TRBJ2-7	TGTGCCAGCAGTTACCCGACCGGGACCGTCTACGAGCAGTACTTC	CASSYPTGTVYEQYF
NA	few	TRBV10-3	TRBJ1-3	TGTGCCATCAGCGAAGTACGGGGAACTGGAAACACCATATATTTT	CAISEVRGTGNTIYF
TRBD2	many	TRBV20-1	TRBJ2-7	TGCAGTGCTAGGGGACTAGCGGAGTACTACGAGCAGTACTTC	CSARGLAEYYEQYF
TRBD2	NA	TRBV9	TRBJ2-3	TGTGCCAGCAGCAGGGGGGTTAGCGGGATCACAGATACGCAGTATTTT	CASSRGVSGITDTQYF
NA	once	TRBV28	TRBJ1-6	TGTGCCAGCAGTTTACAGCGGAATTCACCCCTCCACTTT	CASSLQRNSPLHF
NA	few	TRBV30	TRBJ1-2	TGTGCCTGGAGTCCCTATATGCGGGGCTACACCTTC	CAWSPYMRGYTF
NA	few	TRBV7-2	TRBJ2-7	TGTGCCAGCAGCTTAGCGGGTATGGGGCAGAGCTACGAGCAGTACTTC	CASSLAGMGQSYEQYF
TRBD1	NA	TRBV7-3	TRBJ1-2	TGTGCCAGCAGTCCGTTGGGACAGACTTCCTATGGCTACACCTTC	CASSPLGQTSYGYTF
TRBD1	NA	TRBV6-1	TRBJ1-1	TGTGCCAGCAGTGAAAGACAGGGGGGAAGAGCTTTCTTT	CASSERQGGRAFF
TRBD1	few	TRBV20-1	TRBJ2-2	TGCAGTGCTAGAGATTACAGGGGAGACACCGGGGAGCTGTTTTTT	CSARDYRGDTGELFF
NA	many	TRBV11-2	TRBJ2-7	TGTGCCAGCAGCCGAGAAGCTAGCTGGTTTGGTTCCTACGAGCAGTACTTC	CASSREASWFGSYEQYF
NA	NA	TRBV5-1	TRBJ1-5	TGCGCCAGCAGCTTGGAGGGGGGGAGGCAGCCCCAGCATTTT	CASSLEGGRQPQHF
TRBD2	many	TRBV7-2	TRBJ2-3	TGTGCCAGCAGCTTAATGTCGGCTAGCGGGACTATTAATACGCAGTATTTT	CASSLMSASGTINTQYF
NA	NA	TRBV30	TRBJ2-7	TGTGCCTGGGAGGGAGACAGGAGTTCCTACGAGCAGTACTTC	CAWEGDRSSYEQYF
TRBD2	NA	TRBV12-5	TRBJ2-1	TGTGCTAGTGGTACGGGACTAGCGGGACTCAATGAGCAGTTCTTC	CASGTGLAGLNEQFF
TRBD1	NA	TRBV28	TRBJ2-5	TGTGCCAGCCGGACAGGGGGATTGAAGACCCAGTACTTC	CASRTGGLKTQYF
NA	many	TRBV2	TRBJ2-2	TGTGCCAGCAGTGAGTGGGATCTAAAGAACACCGGGGAGCTGTTTTTT	CASSEWDLKNTGELFF
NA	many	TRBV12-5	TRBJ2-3	TGTGCTAGTGCCTCCGGCCAGGGGCTACATATGGATACGCAGTATTTT	CASASGQGLHMDTQYF
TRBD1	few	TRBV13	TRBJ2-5	TGCGCCAGCAGACTCAGGCCGGGACAGGGAAAAGAGACCCAGTACTTC	CASRLRPGQGKETQYF
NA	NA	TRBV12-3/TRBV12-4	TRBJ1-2	TGTGCCAGCACCTTCGGGCGACACGCGGACCTCTATGGCTACACCTTC	CASTFGRHADLYGYTF
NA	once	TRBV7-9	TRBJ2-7	TGTGCCAGCAGCACACTAGTTTACGAGCAGTACTTC	CASSTLVYEQYF
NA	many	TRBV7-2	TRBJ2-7	TGTGCCAGCAGCGCCGCGGGTCCCTACGAGCAGTACTTC	CASSAAGPYEQYF
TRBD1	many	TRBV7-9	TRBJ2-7	TGTGCCAGCAGCTCCGGGACAGGAAGTTACGAGCAGTACTTC	CASSSGTGSYEQYF
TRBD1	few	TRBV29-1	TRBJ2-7	TGCAGCGGAAGACAGGGAAAGGGCTACGAGCAGTACTTC	CSGRQGKGYEQYF
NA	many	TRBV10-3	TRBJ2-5	TGTGCCACCCGTGAACCAGCCACGGAGACCCAGTACTTC	CATREPATETQYF
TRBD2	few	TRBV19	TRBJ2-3	TGTGCCAGTACCATGAGGGGAAGAGGACTAGCGGGATCAGCAGATACGCAGTATTTT	CASTMRGRGLAGSADTQYF
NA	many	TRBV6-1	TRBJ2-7	TGTGCCAGCAGGACGCAAGAAAGAACCTACGAGCAGTACTTC	CASRTQERTYEQYF
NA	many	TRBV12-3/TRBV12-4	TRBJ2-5	TGTGCCAGCAGCTTTTATACAGGCCTCCAAGAGACCCAGTACTTC	CASSFYTGLQETQYF
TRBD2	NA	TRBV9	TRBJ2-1	TGTGCCAGCAGCCCACGGGTCGGCGGGAGGTTCAACAATGAGCAGTTCTTC	CASSPRVGGRFNNEQFF
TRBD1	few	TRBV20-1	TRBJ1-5	TGCAGTGCTAGAGATCCGTCTACAGGGGATAGCAATCAGCCCCAGCATTTT	CSARDPSTGDSNQPQHF
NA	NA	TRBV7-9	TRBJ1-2	TGTGCCAGCAGCTTAAGAGGGGTCCCCTATGGCTACACCTTC	CASSLRGVPYGYTF
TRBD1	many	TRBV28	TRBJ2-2	TGTGCCAGCACAGGGGGATACGACACCGGGGAGCTGTTTTTT	CASTGGYDTGELFF
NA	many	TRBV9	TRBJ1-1	TGTGCCAGCAGCGTAGCCCCGGACAGTAACACTGAAGCTTTCTTT	CASSVAPDSNTEAFF
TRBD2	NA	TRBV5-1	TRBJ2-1	TGCGCCAGCAGCTTGGTGGCAGGGAGGGATGAGCAGTTCTTC	CASSLVAGRDEQFF
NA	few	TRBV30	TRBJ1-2	TGTGCCTGGAGTGACGGGATTAACTATGGCTACACCTTC	CAWSDGINYGYTF
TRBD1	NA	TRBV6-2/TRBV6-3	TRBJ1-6	TGTGCCAGCAGTTACGCCGACAGGGGGTATAATTCACCCCTCCACTTT	CASSYADRGYNSPLHF